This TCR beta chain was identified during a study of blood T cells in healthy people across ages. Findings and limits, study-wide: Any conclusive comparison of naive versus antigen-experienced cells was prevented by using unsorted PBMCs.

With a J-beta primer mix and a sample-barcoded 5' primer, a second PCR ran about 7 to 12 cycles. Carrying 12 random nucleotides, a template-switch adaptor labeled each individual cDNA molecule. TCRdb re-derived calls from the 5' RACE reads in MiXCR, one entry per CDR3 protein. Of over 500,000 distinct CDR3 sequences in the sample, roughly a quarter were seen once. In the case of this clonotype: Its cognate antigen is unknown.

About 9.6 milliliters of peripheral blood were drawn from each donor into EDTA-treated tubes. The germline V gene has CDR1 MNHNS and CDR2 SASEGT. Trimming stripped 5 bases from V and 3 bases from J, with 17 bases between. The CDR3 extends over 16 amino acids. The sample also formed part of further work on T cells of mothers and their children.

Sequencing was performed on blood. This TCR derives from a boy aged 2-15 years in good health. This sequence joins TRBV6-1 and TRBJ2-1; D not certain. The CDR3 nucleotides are TGTGCCAGCAGTCCCAGCAGGACGGATGGCTACAATGAGCAGTTCTTC. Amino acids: CASSPSRTDGYNEQFF.